The rows below give T cell receptor beta chains drawn from one sample of a study of T cells in Graves' hyperthyroidism and ophthalmopathy. TCRdb recomputed calls from the multiplex PCR reads with MiXCR, one row per CDR3 protein. The sample yields more than 350,000 distinct CDR3 sequences, nearly 15% seen once. Sequencing was performed on blood. The source of these receptors is a woman aged 55-75 years with Graves' ophthalmopathy. CDR3s include the opening cysteine and the closing phenylalanine or tryptophan.

V	length	J	CDR3
TRBV7-3	14	TRBJ2-1	CASSVFGQGNEQFF
TRBV20-1	15	TRBJ2-7	CSAKLWGRTSYKQYF
TRBV6-2/TRBV6-3	14	TRBJ1-2	CASRRTGQGHGYTF
TRBV29-1	13	TRBJ1-1	CSVDRVRNTEAFF
TRBV3-1	13	TRBJ2-7	CASSQEAGNEQYF
TRBV20-1	16	TRBJ2-7	CSASPPGLAGAVEQYF
TRBV3-1	15	TRBJ2-1	CASSQKPGGSDEQFF
TRBV27	14	TRBJ1-1	CASSQQRGSGEAFF
TRBV27	14	TRBJ2-7	CASSPLPGAREQYF
TRBV4-1	14	TRBJ1-1	CASSQDRFLVDAFF
TRBV7-9	13	TRBJ1-1	CASSLEGLTEAFF
TRBV5-1	15	TRBJ2-7	CASSIGTSGAREQYF
TRBV12-3/TRBV12-4	14	TRBJ2-7	CASSLGSAPYEQYF
TRBV10-1	14	TRBJ2-1	CASSDAGGPHEQFF